One T cell receptor beta chain is described in this entry. Its antigen remains unidentified. With 3 bases removed from V and 4 bases from J, the gap between germline ends came to 16 bases. The CDR3 spans 15 residues. Germline V gives CDR1 SGDLS, CDR2 YYNGEE. The sample belongs to a study of cytomegalovirus exposure and HLA in healthy donors. Study overall: When 398 donors were genotyped, approximately 80% of them were found to fall in the Caucasian-associated ancestry cluster. Study-level points and caveats: What TCR beta sequences reportedly achieved was accurate prediction of HLA-A and HLA-B alleles in most subjects. Common viral pathogens seemed, in a later analysis, to connect with several of the most significant clusters. More clonal expansion characterized HLA-associated TCR beta chains than equally common others in a later analysis.

PCR amplification relied on 60 Vbeta primers (plus 13 Jbeta primers). Only in-frame clones appear in the TCRdb table, and some are missing; sequencing was by immunoSEQ multiplex PCR. The top ten clones hold less than 7% of a sample with under 150,000 clones, more than 70% of them seen once. This chain links TRBV9 with TRBJ2-5, with D possibly TRBD1 on 6 matching bases. The sequence came from a woman aged 25 to 45 in good health and CMV-seropositive. Sequenced sample: PBMCs. The CDR3 DNA is TGTGCCAGCAGCGGAACAGGGACCGGTTTAGAGACCCAGTACTTC. Its protein is CASSGTGTGLETQYF.